These T cell receptor beta chains were read from a single sample in a study of CD8+ T cells in alopecia areata. Clones were sequenced by immunoSEQ multiplex PCR, and TCRdb holds only the in-frame ones, with some missing. The repertoire consists of around 270,000 clones, with about three fifths occurring once and the leading ten covering under 2%. The sequences come from CD4+ T cells sorted from blood, collected at week 24, from a patient treated with tofacitinib. The source is a human donor with alopecia areata. Both conserved end residues are part of each CDR3. A D gene is named only where the DNA matches it firmly. Some rows mark clone size as missing; the rest say once, few, many or name a class of expanded clone.

CDR3 DNA | CDR3 protein | D gene | V gene | clone size | J gene
TGTGCCAGCAGTTACCTAGGGTTCGAAGAGACCCAGTACTTC | CASSYLGFEETQYF | NA | TRBV6-5 | NA | TRBJ2-5
TGTGCCAGCAGCCAAGGGGGGCAAGAGACCCAGTACTTC | CASSQGGQETQYF | NA | TRBV4-1 | NA | TRBJ2-5
TGTGCCAGCCAGACAGGGGGCGTCGCCACCGGGGAGCTGTTTTTT | CASQTGGVATGELFF | TRBD1 | TRBV2 | few | TRBJ2-2
TGTGCCAGCAGCGTACCGCGGCACCCCAACAATGAGCAGTTCTTC | CASSVPRHPNNEQFF | NA | TRBV9 | NA | TRBJ2-1
TGTGCCAGCAGCGTAGCGGACAGGGACCATACGCAGTATTTT | CASSVADRDHTQYF | TRBD1 | TRBV9 | few | TRBJ2-3
TGCGCCAGCAGTCCACCAACTTTCTTT | CASSPPTFF | NA | TRBV23-1 | NA | TRBJ1-6
TGTGCCAGCAGCCAACCGACAGGGGGCGGGTACAATGAGCAGTTCTTC | CASSQPTGGGYNEQFF | TRBD1 | TRBV4-2 | NA | TRBJ2-1
TGCGCCAGCAGCTTCAGCGGGGGGGCCTATGGCTACACCTTC | CASSFSGGAYGYTF | NA | TRBV5-1 | few | TRBJ1-2
TGTGCCAGCAGGAGCGGGATCTACAATGAGCAGTTCTTC | CASRSGIYNEQFF | TRBD2 | TRBV7-8 | NA | TRBJ2-1
TGCAGCGTTGAAGACTCGGCGGCCGAGGGAGAGACCCAGTACTTC | CSVEDSAAEGETQYF | NA | TRBV29-1 | few | TRBJ2-5
TGCGCCAGCAGCTTGGGACAGACAGATACGCAGTATTTT | CASSLGQTDTQYF | NA | TRBV5-1 | NA | TRBJ2-3
TGCAGCGTTGTGACGGGGGATTCGAACACCGGGGAGCTGTTTTTT | CSVVTGDSNTGELFF | NA | TRBV29-1 | NA | TRBJ2-2
TGTGCCAGCAGTTACGAACCGGGGGCTGAAGCTTTCTTT | CASSYEPGAEAFF | NA | TRBV6-5 | NA | TRBJ1-1
TGTGCCAGCGGGGGTTCACCCCTCCACTTT | CASGGSPLHF | NA | TRBV2 | few | TRBJ1-6
TGTGCCAGCAGTGACACAGGGGACTATGGCTACACCTTC | CASSDTGDYGYTF | TRBD1 | TRBV6-1 | NA | TRBJ1-2
TGTGCCAGCAGCTTCGCCGGACAGGGGATTCAAGAGCAGTACTTC | CASSFAGQGIQEQYF | TRBD1 | TRBV7-2 | NA | TRBJ2-7
TGTGCCAGCAGTTACCCCGGGACAGGAGGCGGGGAGCTGTTTTTT | CASSYPGTGGGELFF | TRBD1 | TRBV6-6 | NA | TRBJ2-2
TGTGCCAGCAGTTTGGTTCCCCCCGGGGCCAACGTCCTGACTTTC | CASSLVPPGANVLTF | NA | TRBV27 | NA | TRBJ2-6
TGCGCCAGCAGCTTGGGACGCCGACTAGCGGAGGGGCACGAGCAGTACTTC | CASSLGRRLAEGHEQYF | TRBD2 | TRBV5-1 | NA | TRBJ2-7
TGTGCCAGCAGCTTAGATACTAGGGGCCGATCAGGCGCTTTCTTT | CASSLDTRGRSGAFF | NA | TRBV11-2 | NA | TRBJ1-1
TGTGCCTGGAGTGTATCCCGAAACAGGGGGCCTAACTATGGCTACACCTTC | CAWSVSRNRGPNYGYTF | TRBD1 | TRBV30 | NA | TRBJ1-2
TGTGCCAGCAGCTTGCGGCTGGGGAGTCACACTGAAGCTTTCTTT | CASSLRLGSHTEAFF | NA | TRBV11-2 | NA | TRBJ1-1
TGTGCCTGGAGTTTCGGGACTACTGTAGGAAATACGCAGTATTTT | CAWSFGTTVGNTQYF | TRBD2 | TRBV30 | NA | TRBJ2-3